The 5 T cell receptor beta chains in this list originate from one sample, sequenced in a study of shared clonotypes between healthy human individuals. Libraries were prepared by immunoSEQ multiplex PCR; TCRdb keeps only in-frame clonotypes and omits some of them. This sample carries approximately 2.5 million clones, approximately 94% of them seen once, and the ten largest clones take more than 0.12%. Sequencing was carried out using naive CD4+ T cells sorted from blood. Documented subset: CD45RA+ positively selected. The receptor set was obtained from a man aged 18 to 30 in good health.

The rearrangement uses TRBV5-6 and TRBJ1-2; a possible D gene is TRBD1 (5 bases). The CDR3 spans 14 residues. V lost 4 bases, J lost 8 bases, and 18 bases lay in between. Per germline, CDR1 SGHDT and CDR2 YYEEEE. CDR3 coding DNA: TGTGCCAGCAGCCCCCTGGGGGGGGTCGGGGGCTACACCTTC. Amino acid sequence: CASSPLGGVGGYTF.

The chain links TRBV15 to TRBJ2-1, with 12 bases identical to TRBD2. There are 18 residues in the CDR3. The V and J ends lost 0 bases and 8 bases, in that order; junction bases with no gene match: 11. CDR1 and CDR2 (germline): LNHNV, YYDKDF (reference sequence). CDR3 coding DNA: TGTGCCACCAGCAGAGAGATCAAAACTAGCGGGAGGAAAGATGAGCAGTTCTTC. This sequence encodes CATSREIKTSGRKDEQFF.

The rearrangement joins TRBV6-5 to TRBJ1-2; D gene unclear. With 2 bases removed from V and 6 bases from J, the gap between germline ends came to 16 bases. CDR3 length: 15 amino acids. The germline V gene encodes CDR1 MNHEY and CDR2 SVGAGI. DNA of the CDR3: TGTGCCAGCAGTTACCCAGGAAGCTCGGTCGATGGCTACACCTTC. Its protein is CASSYPGSSVDGYTF.

V gene TRBV12-2 combines with J gene TRBJ1-4. TRBV12-2 is classified as a pseudogene. This CDR3 contains 16 residues. CDR3 in DNA: TGTGCAAGTCGCTTAGTTTTTCCGGGGGACAATGAAAAACTGTTTTTT. It yields the protein CASRLVFPGDNEKLFF.

The V gene is TRBV27, the J gene TRBJ1-1, with D unclear. The germline V gene has CDR1 MNHEY and CDR2 SMNVEV (reference sequence). This CDR3 spans 13 amino acids. V lost 2 bases, J lost 3 bases, and 7 bases lay in between. The CDR3 nucleotides read TGTGCCAGCAGTTTAACGGGTTACACTGAAGCTTTCTTT. This codes for CASSLTGYTEAFF.